This T cell receptor beta chain was profiled in a study of blood T cell repertoires in COVID-19. The wider study: The United States, Italy and Spain supplied acute and convalescent COVID-19 samples. From T cells, B-cell-depleted T cells, or PBMCs came the material, which was cDNA or gDNA.

In the original workflow: Amplifying reference gene primers gave estimates of nucleated cell counts. Clones were read by immunoSEQ multiplex PCR, and TCRdb kept only the in-frame ones, dropping some. The V and J calls and clone size are taken from that table; D and trimming were inferred from the DNA. The table has approximately 150,000 clones, over 85% seen once; the top ten hold around 1.6%. The sequence was obtained from a human donor in a cohort sampled during active COVID-19. Sequencing was done on a sample of peripheral blood.

The CDR3 reads CASSEADKRGRTDTQYF. The CDR3 DNA follows: TGTGCCAGCAGTGAAGCAGATAAGCGGGGGCGCACAGATACGCAGTATTTT. The chain links TRBV25-1 to TRBJ2-3; the match to TRBD2 covers 8 bases. J lost 1 base, V lost 2 bases, and 8 bases had no gene match. The CDR3 length is 17 residues. Germline assignment: CDR1 MGHDK and CDR2 SYGVNS. The complete variable domain, with remaining parts taken from reference TRBV25-1 and TRBJ2-3, reads EADIYQTPRYLVIGTGKKITLECSQTMGHDKMYWYQQDPGMELHLIHYSYGVNSTEKGDLSSESTVSRIRTEHFPLTLESARPSHTSQYLCASSEADKRGRTDTQYFGPGTRLTVL.